This T cell receptor beta chain was identified in a study of blood T cell repertoires in COVID-19. Data came from immunoSEQ multiplex PCR; TCRdb stores just in-frame clones and leaves some out. This sample yields tens of thousands of clones, of which approximately 84% are seen a single time; 28% belongs to the top ten. There are 14 residues in the CDR3. V gave up 2 bases and J gave up 4 bases, with 13 bases separating them. Per germline, CDR1 SGHRS and CDR2 YFSETQ. The chain employs TRBV5-1 and TRBJ2-7; no clear D. What was sequenced was peripheral blood. The origin of this receptor is a human donor in a cohort sampled during active COVID-19. The CDR3 sequence is CASSFDGSSYEQYF. The CDR3 DNA sequence: TGCGCCAGCAGCTTTGATGGCAGTTCGTACGAGCAGTACTTC.